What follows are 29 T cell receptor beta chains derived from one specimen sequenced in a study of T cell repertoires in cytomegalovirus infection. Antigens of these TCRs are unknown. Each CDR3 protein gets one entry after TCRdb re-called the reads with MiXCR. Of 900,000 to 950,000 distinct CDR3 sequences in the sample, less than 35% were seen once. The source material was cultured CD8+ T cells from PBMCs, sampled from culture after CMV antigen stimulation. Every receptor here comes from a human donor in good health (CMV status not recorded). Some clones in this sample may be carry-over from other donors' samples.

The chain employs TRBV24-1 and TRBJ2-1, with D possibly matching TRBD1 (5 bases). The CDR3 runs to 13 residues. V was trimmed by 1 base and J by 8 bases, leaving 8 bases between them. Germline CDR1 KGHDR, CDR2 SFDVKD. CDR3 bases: TGTGCCACCAGTGATTTAACAGGAGATGAGCAGTTCTTC. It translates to CATSDLTGDEQFF.

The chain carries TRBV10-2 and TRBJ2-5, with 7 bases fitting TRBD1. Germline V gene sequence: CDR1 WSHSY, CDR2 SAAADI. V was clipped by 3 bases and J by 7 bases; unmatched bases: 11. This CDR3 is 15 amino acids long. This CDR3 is CASSDVQGNSRTQYF. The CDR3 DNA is TGCGCCAGCAGTGATGTACAGGGGAATTCGCGGACCCAGTACTTC.

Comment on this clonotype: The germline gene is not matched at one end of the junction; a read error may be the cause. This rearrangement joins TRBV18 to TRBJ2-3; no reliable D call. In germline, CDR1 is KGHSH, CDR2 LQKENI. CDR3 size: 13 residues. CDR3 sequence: CANSPPYIDTQYF. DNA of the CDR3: TGTGCCAACTCACCACCCTACATAGATACGCAGTATTTT.

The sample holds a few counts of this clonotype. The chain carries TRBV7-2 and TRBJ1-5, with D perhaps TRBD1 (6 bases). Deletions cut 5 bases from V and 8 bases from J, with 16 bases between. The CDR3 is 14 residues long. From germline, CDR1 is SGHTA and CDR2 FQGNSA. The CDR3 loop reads CASSRLGGREPQHF. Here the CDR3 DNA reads TGTGCCAGCAGCCGCTTGGGGGGCCGGGAGCCCCAGCATTTT.

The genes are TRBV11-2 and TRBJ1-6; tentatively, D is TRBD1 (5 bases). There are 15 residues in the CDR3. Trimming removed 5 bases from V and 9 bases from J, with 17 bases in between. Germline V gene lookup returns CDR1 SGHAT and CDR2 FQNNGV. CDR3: CASSEKWGAGSPLHF. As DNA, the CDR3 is TGTGCCAGCAGCGAAAAATGGGGCGCCGGTTCACCCCTCCACTTT.

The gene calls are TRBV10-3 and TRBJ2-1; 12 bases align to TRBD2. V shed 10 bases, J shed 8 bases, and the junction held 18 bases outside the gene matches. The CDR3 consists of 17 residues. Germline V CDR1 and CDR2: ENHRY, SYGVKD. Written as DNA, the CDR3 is TGTGCCACCCAGGGCACTAGCGGGGGGTCGGATACGGATGAGCAGTTCTTC. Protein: CATQGTSGGSDTDEQFF.

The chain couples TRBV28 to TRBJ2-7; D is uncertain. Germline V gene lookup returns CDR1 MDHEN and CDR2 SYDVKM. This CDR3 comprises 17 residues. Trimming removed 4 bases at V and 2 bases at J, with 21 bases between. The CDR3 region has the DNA TGTGCCAGCAGTTCCCCTTTATCCCCATCACCGGCCTACGAGCAGTACGTC. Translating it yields CASSSPLSPSPAYEQYV.

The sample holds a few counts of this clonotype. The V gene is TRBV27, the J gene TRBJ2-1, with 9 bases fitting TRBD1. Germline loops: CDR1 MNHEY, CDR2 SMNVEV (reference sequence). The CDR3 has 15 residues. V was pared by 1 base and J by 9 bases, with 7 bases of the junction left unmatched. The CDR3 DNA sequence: TGTGCCAGCAGTTTATTACAGGGGGCGGGTAGTGAGCAGTTCTTC. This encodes CASSLLQGAGSEQFF.

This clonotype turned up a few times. The CDR3 is CASRTGANNEQFF. In DNA form, the CDR3 reads TGTGCCAGCCGGACAGGGGCAAACAATGAGCAGTTCTTC. The V call is TRBV27, the J call TRBJ2-1; 9 bases fit TRBD1. CDR1 is MNHEY and CDR2 is SMNVEV in the germline V gene (reference sequence). V was clipped by 8 bases and J by 5 bases; unmatched bases: 4. The CDR3 is made up of 13 amino acids.

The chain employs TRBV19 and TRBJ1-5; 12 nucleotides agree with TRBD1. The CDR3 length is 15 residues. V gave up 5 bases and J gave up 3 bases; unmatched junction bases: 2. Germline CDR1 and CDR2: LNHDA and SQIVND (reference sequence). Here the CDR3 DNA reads TGTGCCAGTAGTTGGGACAGGGGGCTCAATCAGCCCCAGCATTTT. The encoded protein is CASSWDRGLNQPQHF.

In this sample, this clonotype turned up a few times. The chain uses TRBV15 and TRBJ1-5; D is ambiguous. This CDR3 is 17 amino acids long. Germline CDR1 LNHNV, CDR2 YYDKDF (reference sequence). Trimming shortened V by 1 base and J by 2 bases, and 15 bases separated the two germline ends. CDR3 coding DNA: TGTGCCACCAGCAGAGGAATAGGTGAGGGAGGCAATCAGCCCCAGCATTTT. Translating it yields CATSRGIGEGGNQPQHF.

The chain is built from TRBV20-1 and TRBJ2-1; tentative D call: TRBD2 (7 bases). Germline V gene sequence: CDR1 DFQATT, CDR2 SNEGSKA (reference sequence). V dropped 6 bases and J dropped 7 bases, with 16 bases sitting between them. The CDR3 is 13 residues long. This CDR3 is CSALPRGANEQFF. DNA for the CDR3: TGCAGTGCCCTTCCTCGGGGGGCAAATGAGCAGTTCTTC.

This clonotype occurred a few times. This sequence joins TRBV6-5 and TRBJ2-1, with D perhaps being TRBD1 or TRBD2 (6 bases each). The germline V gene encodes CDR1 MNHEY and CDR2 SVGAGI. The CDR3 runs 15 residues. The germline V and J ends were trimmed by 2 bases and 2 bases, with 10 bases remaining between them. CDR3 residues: CASSYTGGAYNEQFF. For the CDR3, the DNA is TGTGCCAGCAGTTACACCGGGGGCGCCTACAATGAGCAGTTCTTC.

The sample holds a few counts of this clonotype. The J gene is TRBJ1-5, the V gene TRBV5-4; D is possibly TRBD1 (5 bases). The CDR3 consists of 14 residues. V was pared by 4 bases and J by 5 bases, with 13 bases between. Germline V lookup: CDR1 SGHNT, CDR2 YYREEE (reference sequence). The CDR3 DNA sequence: TGTGCCAGCAGCAGCCGGGACCCCTATCAGCCCCAGCATTTT. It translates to CASSSRDPYQPQHF.

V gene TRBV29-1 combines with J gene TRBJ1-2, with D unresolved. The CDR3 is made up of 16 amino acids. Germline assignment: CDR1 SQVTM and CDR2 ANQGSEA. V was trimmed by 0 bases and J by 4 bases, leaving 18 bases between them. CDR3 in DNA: TGCAGCGTTGAAGAACCAGGTGCAAGGTCCCTCTATGGCTACACCTTC. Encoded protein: CSVEEPGARSLYGYTF.

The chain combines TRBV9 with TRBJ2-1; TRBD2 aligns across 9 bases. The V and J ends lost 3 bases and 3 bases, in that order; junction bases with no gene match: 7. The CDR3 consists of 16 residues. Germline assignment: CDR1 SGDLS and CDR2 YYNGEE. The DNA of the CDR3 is TGTGCCAGCAGCGGAGATAGCGGGGGCCACTACAATGAGCAGTTCTTC. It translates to CASSGDSGGHYNEQFF.

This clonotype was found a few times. The CDR3 DNA sequence: TGTGCCAGCAGCTCGGGACCGCGGGGCAATCAGCCCCAGCATTTT. Translating gives CASSSGPRGNQPQHF. The rearrangement uses TRBV7-6 and TRBJ1-5; TRBD1 is a possible D gene (5 bases). The V end was cut by 4 bases, the J end by 2 bases, with 12 bases between. The CDR3 spans 15 residues. CDR1 and CDR2 (germline): SGHVS, FNYEAQ.

Here the CDR3 DNA reads TGTGCCAGCAGCCCACTGGAGAGGTACGAGCAGTACGTC. Translation gives CASSPLERYEQYV. This chain joins TRBV14 and TRBJ2-7; unclear D gene. Per the germline V gene, CDR1 is SGHDN and CDR2 is FVKESK. There are 13 residues in the CDR3. V lost 4 bases and J 4 bases, leaving 11 bases between the germline ends.

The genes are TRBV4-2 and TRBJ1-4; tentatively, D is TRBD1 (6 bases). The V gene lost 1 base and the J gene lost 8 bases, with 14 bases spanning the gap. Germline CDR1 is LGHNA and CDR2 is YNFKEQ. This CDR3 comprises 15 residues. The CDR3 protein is CASSQVPGAGEKLFF. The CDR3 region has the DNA TGTGCCAGCAGCCAAGTCCCGGGGGCTGGGGAAAAACTGTTTTTT.

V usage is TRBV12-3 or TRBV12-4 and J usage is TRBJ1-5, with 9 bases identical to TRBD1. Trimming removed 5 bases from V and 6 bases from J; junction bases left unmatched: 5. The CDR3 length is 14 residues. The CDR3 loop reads CASSTTGGGQPQHF. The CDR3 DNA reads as TGTGCCAGCAGTACTACAGGGGGCGGTCAGCCCCAGCATTTT.

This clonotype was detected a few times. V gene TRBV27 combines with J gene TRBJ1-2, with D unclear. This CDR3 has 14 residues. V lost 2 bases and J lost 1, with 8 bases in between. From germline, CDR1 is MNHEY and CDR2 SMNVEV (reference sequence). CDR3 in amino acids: CASSLTPLNYGYTF. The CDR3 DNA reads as TGTGCCAGCAGTTTAACCCCACTTAACTATGGCTACACCTTC.

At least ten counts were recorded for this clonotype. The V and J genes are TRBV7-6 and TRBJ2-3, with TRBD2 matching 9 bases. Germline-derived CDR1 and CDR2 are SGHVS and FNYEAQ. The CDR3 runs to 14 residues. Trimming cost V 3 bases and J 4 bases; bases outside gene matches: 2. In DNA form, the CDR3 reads TGTGCCAGCAGCTTCGCGGGGGGGGCAGATACGCAGTATTTT. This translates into CASSFAGGADTQYF.

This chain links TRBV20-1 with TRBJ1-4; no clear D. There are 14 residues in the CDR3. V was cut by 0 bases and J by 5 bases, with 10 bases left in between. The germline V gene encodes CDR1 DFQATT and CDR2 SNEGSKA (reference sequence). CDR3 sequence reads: CSAREAVNNEKLFF. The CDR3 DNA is TGCAGTGCTAGAGAGGCGGTTAACAATGAAAAACTGTTTTTT.

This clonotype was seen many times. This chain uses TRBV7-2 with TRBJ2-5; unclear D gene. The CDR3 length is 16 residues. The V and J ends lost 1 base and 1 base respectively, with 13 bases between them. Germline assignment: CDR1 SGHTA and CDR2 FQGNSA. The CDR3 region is CASSLGRTILQETQYF. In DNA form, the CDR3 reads TGTGCCAGCAGCTTAGGACGGACCATTCTCCAAGAGACCCAGTACTTC.

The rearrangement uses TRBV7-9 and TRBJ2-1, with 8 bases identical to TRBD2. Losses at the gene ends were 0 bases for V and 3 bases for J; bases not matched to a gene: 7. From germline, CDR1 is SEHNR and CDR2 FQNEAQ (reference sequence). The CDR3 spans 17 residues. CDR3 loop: CASSLAESGGIYNEQFF. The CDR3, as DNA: TGTGCCAGCAGCTTAGCCGAGAGCGGGGGTATCTACAATGAGCAGTTCTTC.

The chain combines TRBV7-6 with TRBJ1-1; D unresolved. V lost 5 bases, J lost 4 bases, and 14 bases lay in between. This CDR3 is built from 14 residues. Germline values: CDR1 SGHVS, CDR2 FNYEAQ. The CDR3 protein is CASSPWGDPTEAFF. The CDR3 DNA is TGTGCCAGCAGCCCGTGGGGAGACCCCACTGAAGCTTTCTTT.

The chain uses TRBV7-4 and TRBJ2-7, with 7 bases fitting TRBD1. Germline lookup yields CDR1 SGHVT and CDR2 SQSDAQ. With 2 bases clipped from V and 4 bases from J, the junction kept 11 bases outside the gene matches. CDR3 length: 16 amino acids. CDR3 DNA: TGTGCCAGCAGCTTACCAACCGGGACAGCACCTTACGAGCAGTACTTC. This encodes CASSLPTGTAPYEQYF.

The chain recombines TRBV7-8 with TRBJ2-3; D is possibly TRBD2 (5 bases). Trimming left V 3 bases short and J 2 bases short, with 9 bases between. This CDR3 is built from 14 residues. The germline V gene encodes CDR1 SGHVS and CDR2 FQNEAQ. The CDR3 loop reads CASSFEGNTDTQYF. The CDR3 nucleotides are TGTGCCAGCAGCTTCGAGGGTAACACAGATACGCAGTATTTT.

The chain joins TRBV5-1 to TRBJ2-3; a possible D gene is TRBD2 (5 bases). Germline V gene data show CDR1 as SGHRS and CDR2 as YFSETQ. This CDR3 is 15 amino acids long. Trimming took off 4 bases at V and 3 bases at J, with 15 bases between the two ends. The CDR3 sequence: CASSHDSGITDTQYF. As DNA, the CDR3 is TGCGCCAGCAGCCACGACTCGGGGATAACAGATACGCAGTATTTT. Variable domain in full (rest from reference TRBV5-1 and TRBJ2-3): KAGVTQTPRYLIKTRGQQVTLSCSPISGHRSVSWYQQTPGQGLQFLFEYFSETQRNKGNFPGRFSGRQFSNSRSEMNVSTLELGDSALYLCASSHDSGITDTQYFGPGTRLTVL.